This TCR beta chain was recorded in a study of T cells in women clearing cervical HPV infection (dated by TCRdb to about 2018). For the wider study: The cases were 25 women with histologically confirmed HPV16-related CIN3 or worse, and 2 of those women had invasive cancers. Controls were 25 or so women whose single incident HPV16 infection cleared within 12 months without precancer or cancer developing. Blood from cases was collected at the visit where the lesion was first found, while blood from controls was collected once the infection could no longer be detected. Among cases, blood sampling came a median of 149 days after lesion detection, with an interquartile range of about 80 to 220 days. Since HLA typing was available for only a few women, HLA type could not be ruled out as a confounder. The exploratory proof-of-principle case-control study was nested within the Guanacaste HPV Natural History Study in Costa Rica and compared TCR repertoires across cervical HPV16 outcomes. Cases and controls were matched on year of sample collection and on age within five years. A median age of approximately 30 years was observed in cases versus under 40 in controls, and no significant differences in baseline characteristics were found. In the parent cohort, around 9,500 women aged 18 or older were enrolled in Guanacaste, Costa Rica, during about 1992 to 1994 and were followed for 7 to 8 years. Quality controls consisted of five blinded duplicates per group, for a total of about 60 samples made up of roughly 50 participants and about ten replicates.

The immunoSEQ assay used multiplex PCR to amplify TCR beta CDR3 regions from an average of around 1,200 ng of genomic DNA per sample. Primer bias was corrected in the assay by using a complete synthetic TCR repertoire to establish an amplification baseline. The amplicons were sequenced on the Illumina platform. In the source study's methods: Sequences were error-corrected by clustering with frequency ratios and a modified nearest-neighbor algorithm and were then analyzed in the immunoSEQ Analyzer with IMGT gene definitions. TCR richness and evenness were averaged over 20 rarefaction repeats at each rarefaction depth, excluding samples with fewer sequences than the depth. Wilcoxon rank sum tests with FDR correction were used to compare relative abundances of V, D and J genes between the groups. An intraclass correlation of about 96% for TCR richness and an average of about 82% across 66 gene segments were obtained from the blinded duplicates. TCRdb limited this immuneACCESS table to in-frame rearrangements with V and J called. A share of clones is missing; checked studies link under half to unresolved V genes, and the rest is unexplained. For V, J and clone size, that table is used; D and trimming come from the DNA. This sample's table contains about 14,000 clones. Around 20% of the sample is taken by the ten largest.

The full study reports these points: Random forest classifiers combining richness and V gene abundances distinguished cases from controls with an estimated AUC of approximately 0.83. The cross-sectional design could not show whether associations preceded infection or resulted from it; effector/memory subsets and HPV-specific T cells were not isolated. T-cell numbers per sample were unknown, so richness differences could reflect varying T-cell content rather than repertoire biology. Cases had lower TRBV6-7 relative abundance than controls (around 0.11% versus 0.15%; Bonferroni P = 0.0008). Across sequencing depths, CIN3+ cases showed significantly higher TCR repertoire richness than controls, but evenness did not differ between the groups.

Every participant had a single incident cervical HPV16 infection, and women with prevalent HPV16 infections were excluded. Cervical HPV DNA was detected by MY09/MY11 PCR, and genotyping was performed by dot-blot hybridization. Approximately 15 mL of heparinized blood was centrifuged, after which the buffy coat was aliquoted, frozen at -30 degrees C, and then stored at -80 degrees C. QIAGEN kits were used to extract genomic DNA from buffy coat specimens. In the case of this clone: This receptor's antigen is unknown. Coverage ceases 3 residues before the CDR3 finishes, and the germline J gene fills in the end.

The cysteine opens and the phenylalanine closes a CDR3 of 14 amino acids. Part of the CDR3 DNA is given, 33 bases translated from base 1. V is trimmed back by 3 bases and J by 7 bases, and the junction contains 4 bases that no gene match accounts for. CDR1 and CDR2 were assigned from the germline V gene as SGHRS and YFSETQ. Here the chain combines TRBV5-1 and TRBJ2-1, and 10 junctional nucleotides match TRBD2. This receptor was taken from a woman aged 18 to 75 with a cervical HPV16 infection that either progressed to CIN3+ or cleared (not recorded which). Sequencing input: blood buffy coat. The encoded CDR3 is CASSSGTSANEQFF. CDR3 DNA (partial): TGCGCCAGCAGCTCCGGGACTAGCGCTAATGAG. The full variable domain, with segments outside the CDR3 supplied by the reference TRBV5-1 and TRBJ2-1 proteins, appears as KAGVTQTPRYLIKTRGQQVTLSCSPISGHRSVSWYQQTPGQGLQFLFEYFSETQRNKGNFPGRFSGRQFSNSRSEMNVSTLELGDSALYLCASSSGTSANEQFFGPGTRLTVL.